This is a list of T cell receptor beta chains from one sample in a study of T cells in Graves' hyperthyroidism and ophthalmopathy. Via MiXCR, TCRdb re-called the multiplex PCR reads, giving one row per CDR3 protein. This sample has about 400,000 distinct CDR3 sequences, with more than 13% found just once. Sequencing used blood. The receptors originated from a woman in her thirties with Graves' hyperthyroidism. The CDR3 runs from the conserved cysteine through the conserved F or W. A D gene is named only where the DNA matches it firmly. Clone size is stated in some rows and not others, as once, few, many or a class when expanded.

TRBJ2-1 | - | TRBD2 | TRBV5-1 | TGCGCCAGCAGCTTGTTATTAGCGGGTCAGGCCAATGAGCAGTTCTTC | CASSLLLAGQANEQFF
TRBJ1-5 | - | - | TRBV5-1 | TGCGCCAGCAGCCAGGGGACGGGTAGCAATCAGCCCCAGCATTTT | CASSQGTGSNQPQHF
TRBJ1-5 | - | - | TRBV5-5 | TGTGCCAGCAGCCTCGGGAGTACGGGCAATCAGCCCCAGCATTTT | CASSLGSTGNQPQHF
TRBJ2-3 | few | - | TRBV6-2/TRBV6-3 | TGTGCCAGCTGTTCCGCCGTGGGTAGCGGAGGAAGCACAGATACGCAGTATTTT | CASCSAVGSGGSTDTQYF
TRBJ2-7 | few | TRBD1 | TRBV28 | TGTGCCAGCACCGACAGGGGGCCTACCTACGAGCAGTACTTC | CASTDRGPTYEQYF
TRBJ2-1 | few | TRBD2 | TRBV20-1 | TGCAGTGCTCCTCCTAGCGGGAGAAATGAGCAGTTCTTC | CSAPPSGRNEQFF
TRBJ2-5 | - | TRBD2 | TRBV3-1 | TGTGCCAGCAGCGTAGTGTCGGGGGGGGCGGAGACCCAGTACTTC | CASSVVSGGAETQYF
TRBJ1-1 | many | - | TRBV6-5 | TGTGCCAGCAGCGTTACCGGGGCGAACACTGAAGCTTTCTTT | CASSVTGANTEAFF
TRBJ1-1 | - | TRBD1 | TRBV20-1 | TGCAGTGCTAGAGATGCTGGACAGGGGATCACTGAAGCTTTCTTT | CSARDAGQGITEAFF
TRBJ2-1 | many | - | TRBV20-1 | TGCAGTGGGGGGGCTGTCCTCTCCTACAATGAGCAGTTCTTC | CSGGAVLSYNEQFF
TRBJ1-5 | few | - | TRBV20-1 | TGCAGTGCTAGTTCGATTGCAGGTCAGCCCCAGCATTTT | CSASSIAGQPQHF
TRBJ2-7 | many | - | TRBV19 | TGTGCCAGTAGTATAGCTTACGGCGACGAGCAGTACTTC | CASSIAYGDEQYF
TRBJ1-4 | - | - | TRBV19 | TGTGCCAGTAGCGGCGGGGCTCGCCTTAATGAAAAACTGTTTTTT | CASSGGARLNEKLFF
TRBJ2-1 | few | - | TRBV20-1 | TGCAGTGCTAGAGCTACGGGGGCGTTCCTTTACAATGAGCAGTCCTTC | CSARATGAFLYNEQSF
TRBJ2-3 | - | TRBD2 | TRBV7-9 | TGTGCCAGCAGTCCGACTAGCGGGAGAGGAGATACGCAGTATTTT | CASSPTSGRGDTQYF
TRBJ1-6 | many | TRBD1 | TRBV12-3/TRBV12-4 | TGTGCCAGCAGCCCGTCGACAGGGAATTCACCCCTCCACTTT | CASSPSTGNSPLHF
TRBJ2-2 | few | - | TRBV24-1 | TGTGCCACCAGTGATTTGGACAGCCCGGGTGCTGGGGAGCTGTTTTTT | CATSDLDSPGAGELFF